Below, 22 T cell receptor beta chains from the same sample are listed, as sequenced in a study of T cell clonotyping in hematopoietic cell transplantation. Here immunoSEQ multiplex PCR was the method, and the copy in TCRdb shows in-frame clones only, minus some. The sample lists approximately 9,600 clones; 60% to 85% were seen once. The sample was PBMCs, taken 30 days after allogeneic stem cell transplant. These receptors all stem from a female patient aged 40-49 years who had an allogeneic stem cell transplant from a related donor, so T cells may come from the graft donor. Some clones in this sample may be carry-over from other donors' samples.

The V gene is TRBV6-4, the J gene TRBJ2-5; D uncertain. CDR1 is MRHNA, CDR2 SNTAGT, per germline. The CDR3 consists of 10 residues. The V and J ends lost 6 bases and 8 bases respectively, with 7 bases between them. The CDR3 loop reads CASSLNTQYF. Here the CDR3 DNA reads TGTGCCAGCAGCCTCAATACCCAGTACTTC.

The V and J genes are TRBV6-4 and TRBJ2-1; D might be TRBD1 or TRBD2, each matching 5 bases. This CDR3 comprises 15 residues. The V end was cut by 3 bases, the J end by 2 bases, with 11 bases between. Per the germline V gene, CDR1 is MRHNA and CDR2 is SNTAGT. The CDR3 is CASSENRDPYNEQFF. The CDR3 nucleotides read TGTGCCAGCAGTGAGAATAGGGACCCCTACAATGAGCAGTTCTTC.

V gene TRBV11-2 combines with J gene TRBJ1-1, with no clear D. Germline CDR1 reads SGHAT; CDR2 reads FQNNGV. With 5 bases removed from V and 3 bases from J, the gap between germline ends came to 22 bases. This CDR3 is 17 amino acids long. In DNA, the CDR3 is TGTGCCAGCAGCCCTCTTCGGGGAAGCCCAAGTCACACTGAAGCTTTCTTT. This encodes CASSPLRGSPSHTEAFF.

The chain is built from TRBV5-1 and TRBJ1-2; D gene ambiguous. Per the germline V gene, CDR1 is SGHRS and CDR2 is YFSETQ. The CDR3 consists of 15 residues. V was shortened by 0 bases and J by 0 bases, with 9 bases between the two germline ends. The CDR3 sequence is CASSLDWLANYGYTF. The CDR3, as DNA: TGCGCCAGCAGCTTGGATTGGCTAGCTAACTATGGCTACACCTTC.

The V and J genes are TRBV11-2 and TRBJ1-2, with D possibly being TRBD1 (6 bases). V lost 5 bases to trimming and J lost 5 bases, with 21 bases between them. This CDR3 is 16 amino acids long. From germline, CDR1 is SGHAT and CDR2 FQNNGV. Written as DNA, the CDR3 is TGTGCCAGCAGCCCCCTACAGGGAAGGTTTTTTTATGGCTACACCTTC. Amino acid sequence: CASSPLQGRFFYGYTF.

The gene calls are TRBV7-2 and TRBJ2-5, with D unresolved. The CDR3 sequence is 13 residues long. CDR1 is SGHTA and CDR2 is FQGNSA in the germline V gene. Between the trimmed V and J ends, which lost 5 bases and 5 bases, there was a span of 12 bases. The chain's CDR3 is CASSPSPLETQYF. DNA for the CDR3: TGTGCCAGCAGCCCAAGCCCCCTGGAGACCCAGTACTTC.

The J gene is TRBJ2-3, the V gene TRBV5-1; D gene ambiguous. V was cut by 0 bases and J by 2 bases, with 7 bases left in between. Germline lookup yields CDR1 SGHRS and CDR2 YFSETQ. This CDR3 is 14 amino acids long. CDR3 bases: TGCGCCAGCAGCTTGGTGATTTCCACAGATACGCAGTATTTT. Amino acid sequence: CASSLVISTDTQYF.

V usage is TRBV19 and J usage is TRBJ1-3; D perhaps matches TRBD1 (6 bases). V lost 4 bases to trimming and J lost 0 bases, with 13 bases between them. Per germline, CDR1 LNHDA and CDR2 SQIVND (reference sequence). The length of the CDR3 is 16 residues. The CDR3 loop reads CASSTLQGASGNTIYF. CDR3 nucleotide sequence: TGTGCCAGTAGTACTCTACAGGGAGCCTCTGGAAACACCATATATTTT. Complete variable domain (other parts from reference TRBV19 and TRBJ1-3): DGGITQSPKYLFRKEGQNVTLSCEQNLNHDAMYWYRQDPGQGLRLIYYSQIVNDFQKGDIAEGYSVSREKKESFPLTVTSAQKNPTAFYLCASSTLQGASGNTIYFGEGSWLTVV.

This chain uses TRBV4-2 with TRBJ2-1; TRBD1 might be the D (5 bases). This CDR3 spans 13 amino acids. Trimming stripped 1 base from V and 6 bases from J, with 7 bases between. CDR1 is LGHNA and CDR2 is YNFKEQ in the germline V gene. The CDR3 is CASSQVRGNEQFF. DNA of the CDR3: TGTGCCAGCAGCCAAGTAAGGGGCAATGAGCAGTTCTTC.

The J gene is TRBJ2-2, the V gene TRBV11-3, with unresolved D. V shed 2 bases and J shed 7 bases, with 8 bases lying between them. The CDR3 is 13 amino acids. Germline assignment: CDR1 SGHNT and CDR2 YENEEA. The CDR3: CASSLYGNGELFF. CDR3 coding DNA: TGTGCCAGCAGCTTATATGGAAACGGGGAGCTGTTTTTT.

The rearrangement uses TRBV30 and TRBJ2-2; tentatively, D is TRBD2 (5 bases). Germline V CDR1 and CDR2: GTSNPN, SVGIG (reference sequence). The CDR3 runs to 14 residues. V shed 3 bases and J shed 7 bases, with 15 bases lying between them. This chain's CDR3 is CAWRISEVIGELFF. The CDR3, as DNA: TGTGCCTGGAGAATTTCGGAGGTTATCGGGGAGCTGTTTTTT.

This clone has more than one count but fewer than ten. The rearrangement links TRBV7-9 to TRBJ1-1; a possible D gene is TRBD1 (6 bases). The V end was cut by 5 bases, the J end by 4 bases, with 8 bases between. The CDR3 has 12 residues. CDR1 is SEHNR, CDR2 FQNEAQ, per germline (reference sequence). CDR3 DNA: TGTGCCAGCAGCCGACAGGCCACTGAAGCTTTCTTT. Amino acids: CASSRQATEAFF.

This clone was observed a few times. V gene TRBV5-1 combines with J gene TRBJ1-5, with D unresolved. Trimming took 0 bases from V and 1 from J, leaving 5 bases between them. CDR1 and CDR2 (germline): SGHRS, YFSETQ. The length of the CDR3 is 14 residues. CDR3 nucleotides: TGCGCCAGCAGCTTGGAGCCAAGCAATCAGCCCCAGCATTTT. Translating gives CASSLEPSNQPQHF.

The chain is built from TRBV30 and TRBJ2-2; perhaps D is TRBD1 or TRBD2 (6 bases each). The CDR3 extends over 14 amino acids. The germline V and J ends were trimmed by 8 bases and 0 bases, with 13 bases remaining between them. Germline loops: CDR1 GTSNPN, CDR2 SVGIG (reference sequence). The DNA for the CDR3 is TGTGCCGGAAGGGGGGCCTCGAACACCGGGGAGCTGTTTTTT. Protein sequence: CAGRGASNTGELFF.

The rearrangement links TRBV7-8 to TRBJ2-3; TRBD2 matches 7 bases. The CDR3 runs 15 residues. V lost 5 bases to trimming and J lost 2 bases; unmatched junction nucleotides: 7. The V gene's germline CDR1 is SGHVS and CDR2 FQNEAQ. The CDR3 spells CASSPRAGDTDTQYF. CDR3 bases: TGTGCCAGCAGCCCCAGGGCGGGAGACACAGATACGCAGTATTTT.

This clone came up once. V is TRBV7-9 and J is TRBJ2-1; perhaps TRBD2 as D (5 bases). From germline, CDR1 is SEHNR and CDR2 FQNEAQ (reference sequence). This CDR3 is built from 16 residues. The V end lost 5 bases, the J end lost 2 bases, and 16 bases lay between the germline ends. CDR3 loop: CASSALWTGAYNEQFF. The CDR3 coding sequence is TGTGCCAGCAGCGCACTTTGGACTGGAGCCTACAATGAGCAGTTCTTC. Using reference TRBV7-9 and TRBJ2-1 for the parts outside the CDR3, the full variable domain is DTGVSQNPRHKITKRGQNVTFRCDPISEHNRLYWYRQTLGQGPEFLTYFQNEAQLEKSRLLSDRFSAERPKGSFSTLEIQRTEQGDSAMYLCASSALWTGAYNEQFFGPGTRLTVL.

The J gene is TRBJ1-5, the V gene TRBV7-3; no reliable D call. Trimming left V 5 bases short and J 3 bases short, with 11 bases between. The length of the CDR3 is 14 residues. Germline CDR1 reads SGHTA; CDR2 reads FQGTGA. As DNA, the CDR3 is TGTGCCAGCAGCCCCGGCGGAAACAATCAGCCCCAGCATTTT. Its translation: CASSPGGNNQPQHF.

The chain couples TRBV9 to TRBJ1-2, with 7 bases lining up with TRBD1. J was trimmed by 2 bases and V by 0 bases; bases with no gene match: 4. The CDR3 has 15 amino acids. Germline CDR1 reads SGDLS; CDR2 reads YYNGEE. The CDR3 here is CASSVGGQANYGYTF. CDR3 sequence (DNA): TGTGCCAGCAGCGTAGGTGGACAGGCGAACTATGGCTACACCTTC.

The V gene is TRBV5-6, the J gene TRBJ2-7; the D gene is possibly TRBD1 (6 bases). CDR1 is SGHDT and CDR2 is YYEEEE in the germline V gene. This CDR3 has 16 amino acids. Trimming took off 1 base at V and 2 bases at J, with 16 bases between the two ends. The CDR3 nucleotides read TGTGCCAGCAGCTTGCTCCAGGGGAAAAGTACCTACGAGCAGTACTTC. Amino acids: CASSLLQGKSTYEQYF.

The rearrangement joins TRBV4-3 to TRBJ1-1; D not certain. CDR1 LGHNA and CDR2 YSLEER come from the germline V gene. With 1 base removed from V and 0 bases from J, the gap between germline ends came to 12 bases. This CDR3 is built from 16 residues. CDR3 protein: CASSQGRSGLNTEAFF. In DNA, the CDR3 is TGCGCCAGCAGCCAAGGGAGGTCGGGGTTGAACACTGAAGCTTTCTTT.

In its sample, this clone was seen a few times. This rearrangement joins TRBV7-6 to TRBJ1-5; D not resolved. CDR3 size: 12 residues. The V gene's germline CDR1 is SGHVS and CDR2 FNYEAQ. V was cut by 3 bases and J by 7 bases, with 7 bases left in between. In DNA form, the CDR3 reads TGTGCCAGCAGCTTTCCCGGCCAGCCCCAGCATTTT. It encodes CASSFPGQPQHF. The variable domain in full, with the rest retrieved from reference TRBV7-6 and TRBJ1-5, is GAGVSQSPRYKVTKRGQDVALRCDPISGHVSLYWYRQALGQGPEFLTYFNYEAQQDKSGLPNDRFSAERPEGSISTLTIQRTEQRDSAMYRCASSFPGQPQHFGDGTRLSIL.

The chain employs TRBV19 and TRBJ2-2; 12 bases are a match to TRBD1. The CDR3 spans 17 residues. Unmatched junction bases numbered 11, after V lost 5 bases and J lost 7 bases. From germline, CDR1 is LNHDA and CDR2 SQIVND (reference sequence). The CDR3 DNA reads TGTGCCAGTAGTTCCTTCTCCGGGACAGGGGGCCGCGGGGAGCTGTTTTTT. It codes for CASSSFSGTGGRGELFF. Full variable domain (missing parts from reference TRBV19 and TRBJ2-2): DGGITQSPKYLFRKEGQNVTLSCEQNLNHDAMYWYRQDPGQGLRLIYYSQIVNDFQKGDIAEGYSVSREKKESFPLTVTSAQKNPTAFYLCASSSFSGTGGRGELFFGEGSRLTVL.